The rows below give T cell receptor beta chains drawn from one sample of a study of blood T cell repertoires in COVID-19. The method was immunoSEQ multiplex PCR; TCRdb's version includes in-frame clones alone and lacks a portion of them. The sample contains under 45,000 clones, roughly 80% of which appear only once. Sequenced material: peripheral blood. The receptors derive from a human donor with acute or convalescent COVID-19. The donor label of this sample is uncertain. The conserved cysteine and the conserved F or W are not part of the CDR3 here. Each record gives: CDR3 protein, V gene, D gene, J gene. D genes are given only for firm matches.

CDR3: ASSFRGQGGYT; V: TRBV12-3/TRBV12-4; D: TRBD1; J: TRBJ1-2
CDR3: ASSYLNEQF; V: TRBV6-2/TRBV6-3; D: -; J: TRBJ2-1
CDR3: ASSSSTGWTGELF; V: TRBV6-2/TRBV6-3; D: -; J: TRBJ2-2
CDR3: SASSPGHPTYEQY; V: TRBV20-1; D: -; J: TRBJ2-7
CDR3: ASSTNPTARAQH; V: TRBV28; D: -; J: TRBJ1-5
CDR3: ASSHTQGNTEAF; V: TRBV18; D: -; J: TRBJ1-1
CDR3: ASSSPTGPMNTEAF; V: TRBV7-9; D: TRBD1; J: TRBJ1-1
CDR3: ASSSSDFQPQH; V: TRBV9; D: -; J: TRBJ1-5
CDR3: ASSVWSSYNEQF; V: TRBV2; D: -; J: TRBJ2-1
CDR3: ASTLGGRVSSYEQY; V: TRBV2; D: TRBD2; J: TRBJ2-7
CDR3: AISEGDRGRETQY; V: TRBV10-3; D: TRBD1; J: TRBJ2-5
CDR3: ASSHSGGGETQY; V: TRBV5-1; D: TRBD2; J: TRBJ2-5
CDR3: ASSFAGGGYQETQY; V: TRBV5-1; D: TRBD2; J: TRBJ2-5
CDR3: ASSLATSYNEQF; V: TRBV7-8; D: -; J: TRBJ2-1
CDR3: ASTSGPPGELF; V: TRBV12-3/TRBV12-4; D: -; J: TRBJ2-2
CDR3: ASSQSWLGGRDTGELF; V: TRBV23-1; D: TRBD1; J: TRBJ2-2
CDR3: ASSQVAPRGRDGEKLF; V: TRBV3-1/TRBV3-2; D: -; J: TRBJ1-4
CDR3: ASSVRTSGGRTDTQY; V: TRBV19; D: TRBD2; J: TRBJ2-3
CDR3: ASSYLGGISGNTIY; V: TRBV6-2/TRBV6-3; D: -; J: TRBJ1-3
CDR3: ASSLLGGNTEAF; V: TRBV7-9; D: -; J: TRBJ1-1
CDR3: ASSESIGLAVRRTQY; V: TRBV6-1; D: TRBD2; J: TRBJ2-5
CDR3: ASSEAGDGYT; V: TRBV2; D: -; J: TRBJ1-2
CDR3: ASSPQGQWNYGYT; V: TRBV6-4; D: TRBD1; J: TRBJ1-2
CDR3: ASSPSGNEQY; V: TRBV9; D: TRBD2; J: TRBJ2-7
CDR3: ASSWGGVKNIQY; V: TRBV5-1; D: TRBD2; J: TRBJ2-4
CDR3: ASSLAGGSPTDTQY; V: TRBV7-2; D: TRBD2; J: TRBJ2-3
CDR3: SAREGFEAF; V: TRBV20-1; D: -; J: TRBJ1-1
CDR3: ASSPRQGGTGELF; V: TRBV7-8; D: -; J: TRBJ2-2
CDR3: ASSSLIPGTDTQY; V: TRBV7-9; D: -; J: TRBJ2-3
CDR3: ASSGPQRGRSYNEQF; V: TRBV25-1; D: TRBD2; J: TRBJ2-1
CDR3: ASSQESGSYEQY; V: TRBV4-1; D: TRBD2; J: TRBJ2-7
CDR3: SVEVVLPSDGYT; V: TRBV29-1; D: -; J: TRBJ1-2
CDR3: AISGTSGRRNNEQF; V: TRBV10-3; D: TRBD2; J: TRBJ2-1
CDR3: AISAGGSGNQPQH; V: TRBV10-3; D: -; J: TRBJ1-5
CDR3: ASGAGSEETQY; V: TRBV6-6; D: -; J: TRBJ2-5
CDR3: ASSPGGNNYGYT; V: TRBV18; D: -; J: TRBJ1-2
CDR3: ASSHATGPYQETQY; V: TRBV23-1; D: -; J: TRBJ2-5
CDR3: AISATENIQY; V: TRBV10-3; D: -; J: TRBJ2-4
CDR3: ASSLKTSGELDTQY; V: TRBV5-1; D: TRBD2; J: TRBJ2-3
CDR3: ASSPGPAGYNEQF; V: TRBV3-1/TRBV3-2; D: TRBD2; J: TRBJ2-1
CDR3: ASSQVTGPGKTQY; V: TRBV3-1/TRBV3-2; D: -; J: TRBJ2-5
CDR3: ASSFNRDETQY; V: TRBV7-9; D: -; J: TRBJ2-5
CDR3: ASSKGRTGPSSGANVLT; V: TRBV21-1; D: -; J: TRBJ2-6
CDR3: ASSVDGGRDTGELF; V: TRBV9; D: TRBD2; J: TRBJ2-2
CDR3: ASTRDKDYGYT; V: TRBV2; D: -; J: TRBJ1-2
CDR3: ASSLGQGPYEQY; V: TRBV5-1; D: TRBD1; J: TRBJ2-7
CDR3: ASSHTRGGETQY; V: TRBV5-8; D: -; J: TRBJ2-5
CDR3: ASSFGGGETQY; V: TRBV11-3; D: -; J: TRBJ2-5
CDR3: ASRSLAGGLYEQY; V: TRBV4-1; D: TRBD2; J: TRBJ2-7
CDR3: ASSLGGPGGTTGELF; V: TRBV11-2; D: -; J: TRBJ2-2
CDR3: ASTNPGTGLQETQY; V: TRBV11-2; D: -; J: TRBJ2-5
CDR3: ASSLEGQVALNYGYT; V: TRBV5-6; D: -; J: TRBJ1-2
CDR3: ASSLQQGAGNQPQH; V: TRBV28; D: TRBD1; J: TRBJ1-5
CDR3: ASSLLGGDPDTQY; V: TRBV7-3; D: -; J: TRBJ2-3
CDR3: AWSKGTSNIQY; V: TRBV30; D: TRBD2; J: TRBJ2-4